This T cell receptor beta chain was sequenced in a study of glioma-infiltrating T cells after dendritic cell vaccination. Turning to the study itself: Patients received three intradermal dendritic cell vaccine injections at biweekly intervals.

Germline loops: CDR1 LGHNA, CDR2 YNFKEQ. The CDR3 has 15 amino acids. V was trimmed by 2 bases and J by 2 bases, leaving 12 bases between them. The immunoSEQ assay amplified TCRB CDR3 from up to 2 ug DNA. Measured with immunoSEQ multiplex PCR; TCRdb has only the in-frame clones, and not every one. The top ten clones hold around 8% of a sample with approximately 67,000 clones, under 90% of them seen once. Selection required adequate fresh-frozen tumor tissue plus more than two years' survival data. All glioblastoma patients lacked an isocitrate dehydrogenase mutation. The chain combines TRBV4-2 with TRBJ2-5; perhaps TRBD1 as D (5 bases). Specimen: blood, collected before dendritic cell vaccination. The receptor's source is a human donor with glioblastoma. CDR3 DNA sequence: TGTGCCAGCAGCCAAATTCCAGGGCCTCAAGAGACCCAGTACTTC. Its protein product is CASSQIPGPQETQYF.